This paragraph covers one TCR beta chain sequence. This record belongs to a study of T cells after somatic rescue of genetic block. Some clones are missing from TCRdb's copy, which holds only in-frame ones; the method was immunoSEQ multiplex PCR. The table shows 110,000 or so clones, with 75% to 95% occurring only once. CDR1 is MNHEY, CDR2 SVGAGI, per germline. Trimming cost V 5 bases and J 7 bases, with 15 bases left between them. The CDR3 covers 14 residues. Input material: peripheral blood mononuclear cells (PBMCs). The receptor was derived from a woman under 30. The V call is TRBV6-5, the J call TRBJ2-1; D uncertain. As DNA, the CDR3 is TGTGCCAGCAGTCTTTTCGGACCTCGGAATGAGCAGTTCTTC. Protein sequence: CASSLFGPRNEQFF.